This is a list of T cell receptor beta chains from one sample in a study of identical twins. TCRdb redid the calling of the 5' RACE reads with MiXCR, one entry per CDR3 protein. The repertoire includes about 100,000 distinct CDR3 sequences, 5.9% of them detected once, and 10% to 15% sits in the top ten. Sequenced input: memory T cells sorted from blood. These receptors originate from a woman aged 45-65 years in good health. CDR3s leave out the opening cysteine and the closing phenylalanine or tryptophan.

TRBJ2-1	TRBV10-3	AIEEPTSDSYNEQF
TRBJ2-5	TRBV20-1	SAQDTSGRWETQY
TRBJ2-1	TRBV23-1	ASSQQASDSEQF
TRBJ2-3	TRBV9	ASSVLPGESNTQY
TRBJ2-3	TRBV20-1	SPMGSTTDTQY
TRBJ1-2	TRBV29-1	SVQIGGYGYT
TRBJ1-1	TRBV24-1	ATRGGSGNTEAF
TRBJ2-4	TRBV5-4	ASSFLRPGGNIQY
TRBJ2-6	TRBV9	ASSVKSTGANVLT
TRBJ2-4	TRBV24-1	ATSDRGSLAKNIQY
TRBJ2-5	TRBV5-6	ASSLSSAETQY
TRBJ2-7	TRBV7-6	ASSLDEYEQY
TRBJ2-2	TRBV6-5	ASSPDTWNTGELF
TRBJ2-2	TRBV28	ASSFPRGAGELF
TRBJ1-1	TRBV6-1	ASSERWGGTEAF
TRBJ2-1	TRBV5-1	ASSRTSGAYNEQF
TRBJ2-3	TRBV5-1	ASSFQTSADTQY
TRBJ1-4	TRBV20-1	SARGALDYEKLF
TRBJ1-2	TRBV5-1	ASSNERQGTGGYT
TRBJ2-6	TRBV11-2	ASSTRRGTGANVLT
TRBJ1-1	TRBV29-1	SARGTVPTEAF
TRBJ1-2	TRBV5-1	ASSLDSTYGYT
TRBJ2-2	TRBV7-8	ASSLGLRQNTGELF
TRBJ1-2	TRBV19	ASSIRENYGYT
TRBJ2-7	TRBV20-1	SAPDPGSTYEQY
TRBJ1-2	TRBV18	ASSTRGGQGYT
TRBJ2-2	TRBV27	ASPHTGELF
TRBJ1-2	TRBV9	ASSVSGANYGYT
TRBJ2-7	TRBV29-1	SCGLRGDEQY
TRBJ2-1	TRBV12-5	ASGLRAGGSYNEQF
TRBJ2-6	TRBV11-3	ASSKRAGANVLT
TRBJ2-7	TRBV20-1	SARTRPDRAQSYEQY
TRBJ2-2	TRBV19	ASIHRTGELF
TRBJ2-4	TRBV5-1	ASSLAGLAGELAKNIQY
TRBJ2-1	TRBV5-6	ASSLGTSGYNEQF
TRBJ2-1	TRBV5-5	ASSLSVSAGTGEF
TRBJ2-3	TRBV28	ASRPGTSDDTQY
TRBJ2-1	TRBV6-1	ASSERLFEGGSEQF
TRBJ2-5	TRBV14	ASSQGSSGLETQY
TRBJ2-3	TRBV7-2	ASSPGLAAFGTQY
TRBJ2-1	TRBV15	ATSPTGTRGGEQF
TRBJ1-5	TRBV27	ASSTLGNQPQH
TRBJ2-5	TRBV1	TSSQDRQAQETQY